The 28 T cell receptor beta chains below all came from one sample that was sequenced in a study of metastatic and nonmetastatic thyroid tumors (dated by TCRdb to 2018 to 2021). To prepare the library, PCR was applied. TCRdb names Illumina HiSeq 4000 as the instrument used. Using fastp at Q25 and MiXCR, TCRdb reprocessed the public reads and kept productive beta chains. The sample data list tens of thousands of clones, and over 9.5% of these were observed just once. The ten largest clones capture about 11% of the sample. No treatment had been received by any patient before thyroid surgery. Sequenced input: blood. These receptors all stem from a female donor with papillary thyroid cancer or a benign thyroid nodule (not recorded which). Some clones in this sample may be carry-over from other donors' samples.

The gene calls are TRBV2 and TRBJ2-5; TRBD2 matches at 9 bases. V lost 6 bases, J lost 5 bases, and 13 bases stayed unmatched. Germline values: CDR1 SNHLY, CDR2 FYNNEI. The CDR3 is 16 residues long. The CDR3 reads CASSAGTSSHTETQYF. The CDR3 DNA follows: TGTGCCAGCAGCGCTGGGACTAGCAGTCATACGGAGACCCAGTACTTC.

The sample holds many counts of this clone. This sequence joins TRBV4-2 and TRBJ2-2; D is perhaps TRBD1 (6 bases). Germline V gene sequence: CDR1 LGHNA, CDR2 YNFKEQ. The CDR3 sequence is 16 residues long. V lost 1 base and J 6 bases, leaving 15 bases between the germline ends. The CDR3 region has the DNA TGTGCCAGCAGCCAAGTTGGGGCAGGGGATGCCGGGGAGCTGTTTTTT. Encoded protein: CASSQVGAGDAGELFF.

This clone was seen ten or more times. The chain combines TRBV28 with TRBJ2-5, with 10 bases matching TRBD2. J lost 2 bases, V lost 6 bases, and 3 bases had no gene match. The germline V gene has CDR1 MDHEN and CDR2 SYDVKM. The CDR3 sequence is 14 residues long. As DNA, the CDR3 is TGTGCCAGCAGCCCGGGACTAGCGCAAGAGACCCAGTACTTC. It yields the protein CASSPGLAQETQYF.

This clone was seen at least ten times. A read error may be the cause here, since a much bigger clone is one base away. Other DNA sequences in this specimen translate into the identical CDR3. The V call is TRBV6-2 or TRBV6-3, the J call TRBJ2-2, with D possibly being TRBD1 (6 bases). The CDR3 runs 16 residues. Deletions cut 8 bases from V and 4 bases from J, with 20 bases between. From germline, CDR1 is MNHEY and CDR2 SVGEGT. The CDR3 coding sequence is TGTGCCAGCGGGCATCTTCAGGGGCGAGTCACCGGGGAGCTGTTTTTT. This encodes CASGHLQGRVTGELFF.

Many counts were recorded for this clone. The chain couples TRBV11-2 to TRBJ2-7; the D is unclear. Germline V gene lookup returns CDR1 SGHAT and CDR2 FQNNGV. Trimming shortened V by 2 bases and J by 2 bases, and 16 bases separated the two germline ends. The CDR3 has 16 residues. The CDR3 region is CASSLNIGGFTYEQYF. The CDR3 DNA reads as TGTGCCAGCAGCTTAAATATAGGTGGCTTTACCTACGAGCAGTACTTC.

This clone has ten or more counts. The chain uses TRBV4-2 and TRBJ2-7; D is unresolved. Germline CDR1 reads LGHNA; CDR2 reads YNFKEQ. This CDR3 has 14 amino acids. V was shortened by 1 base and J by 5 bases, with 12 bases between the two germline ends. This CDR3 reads CASSQAPISDEQYF. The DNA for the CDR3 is TGTGCCAGCAGCCAAGCGCCGATCTCGGACGAGCAGTACTTC.

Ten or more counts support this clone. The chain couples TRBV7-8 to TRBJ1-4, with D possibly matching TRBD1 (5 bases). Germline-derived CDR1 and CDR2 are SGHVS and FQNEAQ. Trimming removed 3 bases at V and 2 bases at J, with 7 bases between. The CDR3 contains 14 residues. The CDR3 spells CASSFSGTNEKLFF. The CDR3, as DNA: TGTGCCAGCAGCTTCTCAGGGACTAATGAAAAACTGTTTTTT.

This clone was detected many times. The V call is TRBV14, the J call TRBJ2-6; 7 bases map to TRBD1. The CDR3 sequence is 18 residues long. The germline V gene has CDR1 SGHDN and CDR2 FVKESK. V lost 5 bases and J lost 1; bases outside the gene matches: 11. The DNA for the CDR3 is TGTGCCAGCAGCTTACGGACAGGAGGTGCATCTGGGGCCAACGTCCTGACTTTC. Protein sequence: CASSLRTGGASGANVLTF.

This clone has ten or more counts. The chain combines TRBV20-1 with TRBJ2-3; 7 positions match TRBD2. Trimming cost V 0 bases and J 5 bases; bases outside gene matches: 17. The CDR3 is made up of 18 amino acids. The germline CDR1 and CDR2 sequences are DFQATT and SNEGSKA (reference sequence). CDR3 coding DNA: TGCAGTGCTAGAGACCCGCGGCGGGCTAGCGGTACGGTAGATACGCAGTATTTT. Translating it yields CSARDPRRASGTVDTQYF.

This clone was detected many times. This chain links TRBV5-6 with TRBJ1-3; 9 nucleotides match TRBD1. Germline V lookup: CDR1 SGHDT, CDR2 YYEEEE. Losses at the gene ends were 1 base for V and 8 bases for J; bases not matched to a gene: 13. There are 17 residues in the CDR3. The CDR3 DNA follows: TGTGCCAGCAGCTTGAGCTTTGGTGGACAGGGGTCCGACACCATATATTTT. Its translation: CASSLSFGGQGSDTIYF.

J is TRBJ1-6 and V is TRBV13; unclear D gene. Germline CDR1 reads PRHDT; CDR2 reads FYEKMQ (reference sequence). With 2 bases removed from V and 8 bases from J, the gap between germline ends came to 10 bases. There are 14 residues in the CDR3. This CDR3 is CASSLRGRDSPLHF. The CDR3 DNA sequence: TGTGCCAGCAGCTTACGCGGTCGGGATTCACCCCTCCACTTT.

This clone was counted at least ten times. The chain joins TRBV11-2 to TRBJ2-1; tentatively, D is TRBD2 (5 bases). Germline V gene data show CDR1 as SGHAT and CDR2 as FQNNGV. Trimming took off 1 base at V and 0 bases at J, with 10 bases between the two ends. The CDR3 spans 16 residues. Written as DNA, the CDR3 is TGTGCCAGCAGCTTAGTTTCAAGCGGCTCCTACAATGAGCAGTTCTTC. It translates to CASSLVSSGSYNEQFF.

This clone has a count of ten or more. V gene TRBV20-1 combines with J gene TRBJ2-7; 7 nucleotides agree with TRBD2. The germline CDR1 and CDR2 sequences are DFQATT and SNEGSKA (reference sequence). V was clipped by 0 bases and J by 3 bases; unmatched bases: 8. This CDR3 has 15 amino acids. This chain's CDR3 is CSARDLLADYYEQYF. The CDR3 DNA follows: TGCAGTGCTAGAGATTTGCTAGCGGACTACTACGAGCAGTACTTC.

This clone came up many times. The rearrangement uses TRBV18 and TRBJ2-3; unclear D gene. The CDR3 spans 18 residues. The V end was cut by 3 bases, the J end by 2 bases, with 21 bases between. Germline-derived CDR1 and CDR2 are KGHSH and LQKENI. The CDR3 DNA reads TGTGCCAGCTCACCGACCTTACACACCGGAACCCCCACAGATACGCAGTATTTT. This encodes CASSPTLHTGTPTDTQYF.

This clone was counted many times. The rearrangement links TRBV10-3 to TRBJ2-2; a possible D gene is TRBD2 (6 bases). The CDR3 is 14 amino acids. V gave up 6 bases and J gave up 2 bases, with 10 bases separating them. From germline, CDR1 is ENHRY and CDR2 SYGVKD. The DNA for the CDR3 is TGTGCCATCAGAGGGGACTCAAACACCGGGGAGCTGTTTTTT. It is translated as CAIRGDSNTGELFF.

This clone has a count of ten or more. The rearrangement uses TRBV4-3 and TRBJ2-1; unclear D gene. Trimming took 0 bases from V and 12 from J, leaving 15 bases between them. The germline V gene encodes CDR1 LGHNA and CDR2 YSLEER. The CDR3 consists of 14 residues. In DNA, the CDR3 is TGCGCCAGCAGCCAAGATGGTATTTCCGGGCGGCAGTTCTTC. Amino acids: CASSQDGISGRQFF.

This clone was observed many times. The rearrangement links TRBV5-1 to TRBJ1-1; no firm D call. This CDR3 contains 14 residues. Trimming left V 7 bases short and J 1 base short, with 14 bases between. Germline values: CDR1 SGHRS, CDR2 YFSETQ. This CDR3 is CASGRDPGNTEAFF. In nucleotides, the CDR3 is TGCGCCAGCGGACGGGATCCAGGGAACACTGAAGCTTTCTTT.

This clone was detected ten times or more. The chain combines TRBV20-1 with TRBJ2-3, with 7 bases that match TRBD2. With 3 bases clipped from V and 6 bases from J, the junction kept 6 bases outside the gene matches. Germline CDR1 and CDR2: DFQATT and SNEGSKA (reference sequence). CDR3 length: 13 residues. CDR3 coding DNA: TGCAGTGCTAGGGGGGAGGGCCCCGATACGCAGTATTTT. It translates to CSARGEGPDTQYF.

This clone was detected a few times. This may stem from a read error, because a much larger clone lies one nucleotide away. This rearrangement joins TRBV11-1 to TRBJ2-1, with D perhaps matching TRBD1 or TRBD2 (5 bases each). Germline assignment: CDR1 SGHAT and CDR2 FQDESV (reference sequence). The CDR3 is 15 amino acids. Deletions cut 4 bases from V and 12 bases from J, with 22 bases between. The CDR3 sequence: CASSSGASSPMGQFF. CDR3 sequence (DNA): TGTGCCAGCAGCTCCGGGGCTAGCAGTCCCATGGGGCAGTTCTTC.

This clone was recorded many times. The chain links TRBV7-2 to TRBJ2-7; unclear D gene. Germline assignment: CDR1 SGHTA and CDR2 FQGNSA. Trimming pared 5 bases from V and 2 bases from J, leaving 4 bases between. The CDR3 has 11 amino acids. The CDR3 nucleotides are TGTGCCAGCAGCGCCACCTACGAGCAGTACTTC. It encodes CASSATYEQYF. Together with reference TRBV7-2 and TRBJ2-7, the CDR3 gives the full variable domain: GAGVSQSPSNKVTEKGKDVELRCDPISGHTALYWYRQSLGQGLEFLIYFQGNSAPDKSGLPSDRFSAERTGGSVSTLTIQRTQQEDSAVYLCASSATYEQYFGPGTRLTVT.

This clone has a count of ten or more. The CDR3 DNA reads as TGTGCCAGCAGTGAGGGGGGTTTGGGCCAGGAGACCCAGTACTTC. The encoded protein is CASSEGGLGQETQYF. The chain couples TRBV2 to TRBJ2-5; TRBD2 is a possible D gene (6 bases). V dropped 3 bases and J dropped 5 bases, with 16 bases sitting between them. The CDR3 has 15 amino acids. The germline V gene has CDR1 SNHLY and CDR2 FYNNEI.

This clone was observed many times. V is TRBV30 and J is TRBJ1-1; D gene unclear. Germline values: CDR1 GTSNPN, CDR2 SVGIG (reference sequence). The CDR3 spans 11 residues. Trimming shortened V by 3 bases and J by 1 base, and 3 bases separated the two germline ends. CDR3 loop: CAWRRNTEAFF. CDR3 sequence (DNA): TGTGCCTGGAGACGGAACACTGAAGCTTTCTTT.

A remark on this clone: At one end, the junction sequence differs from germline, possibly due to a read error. CDR3 bases: TGTACCAGCAGTTTATGGGGGGGACAGTATTGGGGTTCTGGGGCCAACGTCCTGACTTTC. Its protein is CTSSLWGGQYWGSGANVLTF. The chain carries TRBV27 and TRBJ2-6; D is tentatively TRBD1 or TRBD2 (7 bases each). The CDR3 consists of 20 residues. Germline V gene sequence: CDR1 MNHEY, CDR2 SMNVEV (reference sequence).

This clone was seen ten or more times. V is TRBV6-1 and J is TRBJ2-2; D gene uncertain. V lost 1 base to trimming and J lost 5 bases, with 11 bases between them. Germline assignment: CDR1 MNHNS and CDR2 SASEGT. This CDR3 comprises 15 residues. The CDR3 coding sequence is TGTGCCAGCAGTGAAGGCTGGAAGGGAACCGGGGAGCTGTTTTTT. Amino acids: CASSEGWKGTGELFF.

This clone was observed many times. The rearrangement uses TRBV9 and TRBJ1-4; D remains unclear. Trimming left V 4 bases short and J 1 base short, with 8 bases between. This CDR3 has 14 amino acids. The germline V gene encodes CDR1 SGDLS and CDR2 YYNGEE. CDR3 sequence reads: CASSPRRTNEKLFF. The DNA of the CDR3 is TGTGCCAGCAGCCCGAGACGAACTAATGAAAAACTGTTTTTT.

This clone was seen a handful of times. The CDR3 here is CASSRAHGTVPYEQYF. The DNA for the CDR3 is TGTGCCAGCAGTCGGGCTCACGGGACGGTACCCTACGAGCAGTACTTC. The chain links TRBV28 to TRBJ2-7; D might be TRBD1 or TRBD2, each matching 5 bases. CDR1 and CDR2 from the germline V gene are MDHEN and SYDVKM. The ends were cut back, 5 bases at V and 2 bases at J, with 19 bases in the middle. This CDR3 comprises 16 residues. Full variable domain (rest looked up from reference TRBV28 and TRBJ2-7): DVKVTQSSRYLVKRTGEKVFLECVQDMDHENMFWYRQDPGLGLRLIYFSYDVKMKEKGDIPEGYSVSREKKERFSLILESASTNQTSMYLCASSRAHGTVPYEQYFGPGTRLTVT.

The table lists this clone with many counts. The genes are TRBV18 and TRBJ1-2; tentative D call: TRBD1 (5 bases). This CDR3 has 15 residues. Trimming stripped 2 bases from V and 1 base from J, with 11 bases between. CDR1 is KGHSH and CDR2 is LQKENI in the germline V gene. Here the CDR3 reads CASSPVTGHNYGYTF. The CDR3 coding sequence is TGTGCCAGCTCACCAGTTACAGGCCATAACTATGGCTACACCTTC.

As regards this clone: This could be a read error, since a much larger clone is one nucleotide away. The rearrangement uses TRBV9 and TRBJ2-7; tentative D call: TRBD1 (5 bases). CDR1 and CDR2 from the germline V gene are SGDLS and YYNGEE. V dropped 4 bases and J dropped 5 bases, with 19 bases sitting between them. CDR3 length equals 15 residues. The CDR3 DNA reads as TGTGCCAGCAGCCGCTGGGGCTTCCCTAGGCACGAGCAGTACTTC. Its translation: CASSRWGFPRHEQYF.